The rows below give T cell receptor beta chains drawn from one sample of a study of blood T cell repertoires in COVID-19. Profiled with immunoSEQ multiplex PCR; TCRdb holds only in-frame clones, not every one. The sample lists over 50,000 clones, about 85% occurring once. Sequencing input: peripheral blood. The origin of the receptors is a man aged 65 to 79 with acute or convalescent COVID-19. Both conserved end residues are part of each CDR3. The D gene is left open where the match is weak. Rows may omit the clone size; those that give it use once, few, many or a size class.

v_gene,j_gene,abundance,d_gene,CDR3nt,CDR3aa
TRBV9,TRBJ1-5,NA,TRBD1,TGTGCCAGCAGCGCCCAAAGAACAGGGGTCGGAAGCAATCAGCCCCAGCATTTT,CASSAQRTGVGSNQPQHF
TRBV11-2,TRBJ1-1,few,TRBD1,TGTGCCAGCAGCTTAATTCCGGGACAGGGCCCCCTGGGGGAAGCTTTCTTT,CASSLIPGQGPLGEAFF
TRBV6-1,TRBJ2-1,NA,NA,TGTGCCAGCAGTGAACCAGTTGCGGGGACGGGCAATGAGCAGTTCTTC,CASSEPVAGTGNEQFF
TRBV7-8,TRBJ1-5,few,TRBD1,TGTGCCAGCAGCTTAGCGGCAGGGACAGGATATAGCAATCAGCCCCAGCATTTT,CASSLAAGTGYSNQPQHF
TRBV3-1/TRBV3-2,TRBJ2-2,NA,NA,TGTGCCAGCAGCCAACGGGTCGGAGCGACCGGGGAGCTGTTTTTT,CASSQRVGATGELFF
TRBV18,TRBJ2-3,NA,TRBD2,TGTGCCAGCAGGTGGGACTATCCAGATACGCAGTATTTT,CASRWDYPDTQYF
TRBV11-2,TRBJ1-6,NA,TRBD1,TGTGCCAGCAGGTCGACAGGGGGGTACGCACCCCTCCACTTT,CASRSTGGYAPLHF
TRBV2,TRBJ1-2,NA,NA,TGTGCCAGCAGTGAAGCAGGGAGGGGCGGGGGCTACACCTTC,CASSEAGRGGGYTF
TRBV5-1,TRBJ2-2,NA,TRBD1,TGCGCCAGCAGACGATATACCGGGACAGGGGGCATGAGGAACACCGGGGAGCTGTTTTTT,CASRRYTGTGGMRNTGELFF
TRBV7-6,TRBJ2-5,NA,TRBD2,TGTGCCAGCAGCTTAGAAGGGGCCGGGACTAGCGGGTTCCAAGAGACCCAGTACTTC,CASSLEGAGTSGFQETQYF
TRBV18,TRBJ2-1,NA,NA,TGTGCCAGCTCTCTGTCCCAGAGGGACAATGAGCAGTTCTTC,CASSLSQRDNEQFF
TRBV7-9,TRBJ1-6,NA,NA,TGTGCCAGCAGTCCTCAGGGCGATTCACCCCTCCACTTT,CASSPQGDSPLHF
TRBV12-5,TRBJ1-5,NA,TRBD1,TGTGCTAGTGGATCGGACAGGGTAGGGAGCAATCAGCCCCAGCATTTT,CASGSDRVGSNQPQHF
TRBV9,TRBJ2-6,NA,TRBD2,TGTGCCAGCAGCCCACGACTAGCGGGGGGTGCTGGGGCCAACGTCCTGACTTTC,CASSPRLAGGAGANVLTF
TRBV5-7,TRBJ2-7,NA,TRBD2,TGTGCCAGCAGCTTGGCCGACCCTTCGGGGGGTCCCTACGAGCAGTACTTC,CASSLADPSGGPYEQYF
TRBV6-6,TRBJ1-6,NA,NA,TGTGCCAGCAGTTGGGAGGAGGGGAATTCACCCCTCCACTTT,CASSWEEGNSPLHF
TRBV30,TRBJ2-5,NA,TRBD1,TGTGCCTGGAGTGGTCCGGGACAGGGGGGGGGAGAGACCCAGTACTTC,CAWSGPGQGGGETQYF
TRBV6-5,TRBJ1-1,NA,NA,TGTGCCAGCAGGGACAGACACACTGAAGCTTTCTTT,CASRDRHTEAFF
TRBV6-6,TRBJ1-1,NA,NA,TGTGCCAGCAGTTACTCGGGCAGGGCGAACACTGAAGCTTTCTTT,CASSYSGRANTEAFF
TRBV5-1,TRBJ1-2,NA,TRBD1,TGCGCCAGCAGCTTGGGTTGGACAGGGGCCAACTATGGCTACACCTTC,CASSLGWTGANYGYTF
TRBV7-9,TRBJ2-2,NA,TRBD2,TGTGCCAGCAGCTTCCGACTAGCGGGGGGCGCCGGGGAGCTGTTTTTT,CASSFRLAGGAGELFF
TRBV28,TRBJ1-2,NA,TRBD1,TGTGCCAGCCAGCCCCACAGGGGCGCTAACTATGGCTACACCTTC,CASQPHRGANYGYTF
TRBV6-5,TRBJ1-2,NA,TRBD1,TGTGCCAGCCAAGGGACAGGTTCTAACTATGGCTACACCTTC,CASQGTGSNYGYTF
TRBV5-1,TRBJ2-5,NA,NA,TGCGCCAGCAGCTTGGCCCCTACAGGGTTGGGGGAGACCCAGTACTTC,CASSLAPTGLGETQYF
TRBV3-1/TRBV3-2,TRBJ2-1,NA,NA,TGTGCCAGCAGCCAAGAGGAGCGCGGGGGCGAGTACAATGAGCAGTTCTTC,CASSQEERGGEYNEQFF
TRBV18,TRBJ2-2,NA,TRBD1,TGTGCCAGCTCACCACCGGGACAGGGGGCATTCGGGGAGCTGTTTTTT,CASSPPGQGAFGELFF
TRBV9,TRBJ1-4,once,TRBD1,TGTGCCAGCAGCGCGTGGACAGGGCACGATGAAAAACTGTTTTTT,CASSAWTGHDEKLFF
TRBV19,TRBJ1-5,NA,TRBD1,TGTGCCAGTAGCTCGAAGGGCAGGGGGCAGGGAGGCAATCAGCCCCAGCATTTT,CASSSKGRGQGGNQPQHF
TRBV7-2,TRBJ1-6,NA,NA,TGTGCCAGCAGCTCGAGGATGAGGGCAAGGAATTCACCCCTCCACTTT,CASSSRMRARNSPLHF
TRBV3-1/TRBV3-2,TRBJ1-2,NA,NA,TGTGCCAGCAGCCGAAAACCGGGGATCAGGAACTATGGCTACACCTTC,CASSRKPGIRNYGYTF
TRBV10-2,TRBJ1-5,NA,NA,TGCGCCAGCAGCAATGACAGGAGAATCAATCAGCCCCAGCATTTT,CASSNDRRINQPQHF
TRBV15,TRBJ2-1,NA,TRBD1,TGTGCCACCAGCAGGAGGCCGGGACAGGGTTCGGATGAGCAGTTCTTC,CATSRRPGQGSDEQFF
TRBV28,TRBJ2-1,NA,NA,TGTGCCAGCAGTTTGCCAGGAAGCTCCTACAATGAGCAGTTCTTC,CASSLPGSSYNEQFF
TRBV28,TRBJ2-3,few,NA,TGTGCCAGCAGTTCCCCGACATCGTTCAGCACAGATACGCAGTATTTT,CASSSPTSFSTDTQYF
TRBV5-1,TRBJ2-7,NA,TRBD2,TGCGCCAGCAGCGAACCGGGACTAGCGGGGAGGGGCGAGCAGTACTTC,CASSEPGLAGRGEQYF
TRBV4-2,TRBJ2-7,NA,NA,TGTGCCAGCAGCCTAGCGGCCGAGCAGTACTTC,CASSLAAEQYF
TRBV11-3,TRBJ2-1,NA,TRBD2,TGTGCCAGCAGCTTAATTGGGGGGGGCTACAATGAGCAGTTCTTC,CASSLIGGGYNEQFF
TRBV18,TRBJ2-7,NA,NA,TGTGCCAGCTCAGCCGGGACACCCTACGAGCAGTACTTC,CASSAGTPYEQYF
TRBV3-1/TRBV3-2,TRBJ1-2,NA,NA,TGTGCCAGCAGCCTTCAAGGGGCTAACTATGGCTACACCTTC,CASSLQGANYGYTF
TRBV7-3,TRBJ1-1,NA,NA,TGTGCCAGCAGCTTAACAGGGGACACTGAAGCTTTCTTT,CASSLTGDTEAFF
TRBV11-2,TRBJ2-5,NA,TRBD2,TGTGCCAGCAGCTCCGGGAGCGGGGGGGCGTGGGAGACCCAGTACTTC,CASSSGSGGAWETQYF
TRBV5-1,TRBJ2-5,NA,NA,TGCGCCAGCAGCGCCCCCCAGGAGACCCAGTACTTC,CASSAPQETQYF
TRBV6-5,TRBJ1-4,NA,NA,TGTGCCAGCAGTTTCACCCCGGGACACACTAATGAAAAACTGTTTTTT,CASSFTPGHTNEKLFF
TRBV9,TRBJ2-2,NA,TRBD2,TGTGCCAGCAGCGTCCTAGCGGGGGGTACGGGGGAGCTGTTTTTT,CASSVLAGGTGELFF
TRBV5-1,TRBJ2-1,few,NA,TGCGCCAGCAGCTTCAAAAGGGGAAATGAGCAGTTCTTC,CASSFKRGNEQFF
TRBV3-1/TRBV3-2,TRBJ1-2,few,NA,TGTGCCAGCAGGCGGGAAGAGGATGGCTACACCTTC,CASRREEDGYTF
TRBV28,TRBJ2-3,NA,TRBD2,TGTGCCAGTCTAGCGGGGAGCACAGATACGCAGTATTTT,CASLAGSTDTQYF
TRBV7-3,TRBJ2-1,NA,TRBD2,TGTGCCAGCAGCTTAATCGCTAGCGGGGGGTCGAATGAGCAGTTCTTC,CASSLIASGGSNEQFF
TRBV24-1,TRBJ2-5,NA,NA,TGTGCCACCAGTGAGGGGGCGGCGTACCAAGAGACCCAGTACTTC,CATSEGAAYQETQYF